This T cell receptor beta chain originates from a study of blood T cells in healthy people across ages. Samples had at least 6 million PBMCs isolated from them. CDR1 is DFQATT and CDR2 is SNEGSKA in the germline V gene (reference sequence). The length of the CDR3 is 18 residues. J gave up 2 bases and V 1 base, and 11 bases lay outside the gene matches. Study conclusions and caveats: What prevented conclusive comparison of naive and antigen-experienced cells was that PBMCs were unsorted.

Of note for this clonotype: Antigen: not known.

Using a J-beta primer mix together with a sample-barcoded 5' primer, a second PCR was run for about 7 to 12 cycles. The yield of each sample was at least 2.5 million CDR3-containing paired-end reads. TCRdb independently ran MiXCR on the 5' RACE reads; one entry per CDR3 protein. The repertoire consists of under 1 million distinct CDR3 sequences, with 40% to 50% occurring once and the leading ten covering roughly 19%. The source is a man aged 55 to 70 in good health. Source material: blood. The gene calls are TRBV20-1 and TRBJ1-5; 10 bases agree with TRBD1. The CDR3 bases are TGCAGTGCTAGAGGTCCGGGACAGGGGACATCGGGCAATCAGCCCCAGCATTTT. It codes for CSARGPGQGTSGNQPQHF.